This T cell receptor beta chain was retrieved from a study of T cell responses to AZD1222 COVID-19 vaccine. This table comes from immunoSEQ multiplex PCR, and its TCRdb copy is limited to in-frame clones, with some not included. Among 75,000 to 100,000 clones listed, 85% to 90% were seen once. The starting material was peripheral blood, obtained on day 0 of AZD1222 vaccination. The TCR was taken from an adult in good health.

CDR3 bases: TGTGCCAGCAGCTTAGGATTCCTCACAGGGTTCATGAGAGAGACCCAGTACTTC. Amino acid sequence: CASSLGFLTGFMRETQYF. The V gene is TRBV7-2, the J gene TRBJ2-5; D possibly corresponds to TRBD1 (6 bases). Germline lookup yields CDR1 SGHTA and CDR2 FQGNSA. The CDR3 length is 18 residues. Trimming removed 1 base at V and 4 bases at J, with 22 bases between. Full variable domain (outside the CDR3, taken from reference TRBV7-2 and TRBJ2-5): GAGVSQSPSNKVTEKGKDVELRCDPISGHTALYWYRQSLGQGLEFLIYFQGNSAPDKSGLPSDRFSAERTGGSVSTLTIQRTQQEDSAVYLCASSLGFLTGFMRETQYFGPGTRLLVL.